This TCR beta chain is drawn from a study of a mutant IDH1 vaccine in newly diagnosed glioma. Findings of the study overall: Induction of immune responses by the vaccine occurred in about 93% of patients.

This clone was recorded a few times. Its specificity is unknown. Data came from immunoSEQ multiplex PCR; TCRdb stores just in-frame clones and leaves some out. The sample yields about 54,000 clones, under 85% seen once. The CDR3 has 15 residues. The germline V gene encodes CDR1 SGHRS and CDR2 YFSETQ. Trimming took 0 bases from V and 8 from J; bases not matched to a gene: 10. The time point was: week 47, end of study. Vaccination used 300 ug of mutant IDH1 20-mer peptide per dose, with topical imiquimod. The clonotype was recovered from a woman in her 50s with glioma. The chain uses TRBV5-1 and TRBJ1-2, with 7 bases lining up with TRBD1. The specimen was PBMCs, collected from a glioma patient whose treatment included an IDH1 peptide vaccine. The CDR3 loop is CASSLESMSGGGYTF. CDR3 nucleotides: TGCGCCAGCAGCTTGGAGTCTATGTCAGGGGGGGGCTACACCTTC.